The present entry profiles one T cell receptor (beta chain) with its context. Relative to the germline gene, one junction end is altered; a read error may explain this. The CDR3 loop spans 14 amino acids. The V gene's germline CDR1 is SGHAT and CDR2 FQNNGV. Constant-region reverse primers amplified full-length variable regions, followed by semi-nested Nested Universal Primer A PCR. TCRdb reprocessed the 5' RACE reads with MiXCR, giving one entry per CDR3 protein. The sample consists of roughly 56,000 distinct CDR3 sequences, 25% to 30% of them appearing once. The rearrangement uses TRBV11-2 and TRBJ1-3; D may be TRBD1 (5 bases). Sequenced sample: tumor-infiltrating naive CD4+ T cells sorted from the breast tumor. Described subset: naive CD4+ T cells, CD4+CD45RA+CD25-. This receptor was taken from a female donor with breast cancer. The CDR3 sequence: CTSSPGSSGNTIYF. In DNA, the CDR3 is TGTACCAGCAGCCCAGGGTCCTCTGGAAACACCATATATTTT.